This entry is about one T cell receptor (beta chain). These data originate in a study of blood T cell repertoires in COVID-19. The table came from immunoSEQ multiplex PCR; TCRdb's copy has only in-frame clones and leaves some out. The sample has approximately 160,000 clones; 84% are singletons. Germline CDR1 SGHRS, CDR2 YFSETQ. Unmatched junction bases numbered 4, after V lost 5 bases and J lost 6 bases. The CDR3 contains 13 residues. This clonotype was obtained from a woman in her 50s who had recovered from COVID-19. Sequenced input: PBMCs or T cells enriched from blood (not recorded which). J is TRBJ2-2 and V is TRBV5-1; TRBD1 aligns across 7 bases. CDR3 sequence (DNA): TGCGCCAGCAGGGGACAGCCTTCCGGGGAGCTGTTTTTT. Translated: CASRGQPSGELFF.